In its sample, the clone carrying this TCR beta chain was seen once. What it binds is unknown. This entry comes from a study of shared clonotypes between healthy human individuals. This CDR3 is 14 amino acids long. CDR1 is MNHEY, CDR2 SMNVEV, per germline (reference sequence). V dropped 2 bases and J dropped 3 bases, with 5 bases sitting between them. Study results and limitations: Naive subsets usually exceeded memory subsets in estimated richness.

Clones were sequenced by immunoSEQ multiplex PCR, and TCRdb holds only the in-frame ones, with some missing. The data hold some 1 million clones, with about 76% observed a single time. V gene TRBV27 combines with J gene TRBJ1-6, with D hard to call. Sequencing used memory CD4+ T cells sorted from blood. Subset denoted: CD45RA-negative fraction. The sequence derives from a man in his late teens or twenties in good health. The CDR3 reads CASSLRVYNSPLHF. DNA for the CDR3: TGTGCCAGCAGTTTAAGAGTCTATAATTCACCCCTCCACTTT.